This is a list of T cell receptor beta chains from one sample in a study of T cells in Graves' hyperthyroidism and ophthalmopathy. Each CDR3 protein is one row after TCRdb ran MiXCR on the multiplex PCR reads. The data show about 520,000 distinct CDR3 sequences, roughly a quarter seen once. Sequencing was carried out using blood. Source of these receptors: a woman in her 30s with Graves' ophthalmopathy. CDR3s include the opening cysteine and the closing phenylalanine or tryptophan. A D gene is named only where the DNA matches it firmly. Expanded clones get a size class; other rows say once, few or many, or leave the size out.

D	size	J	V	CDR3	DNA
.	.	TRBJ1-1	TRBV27	CASGLSPEASF	TGTGCCAGTGGACTTTCCCCTGAAGCTTCCTTT
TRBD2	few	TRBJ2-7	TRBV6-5	CASSYGLAGEQYF	TGTGCCAGCAGTTACGGACTAGCGGGCGAGCAGTACTTC
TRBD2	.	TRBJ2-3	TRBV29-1	CSVGAGGSADTQYF	TGCAGCGTTGGAGCGGGGGGCTCCGCAGATACGCAGTATTTT
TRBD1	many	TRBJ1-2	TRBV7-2	CASSKTGSYGYTF	TGTGCCAGCAGCAAGACAGGGAGCTATGGCTACACCTTC
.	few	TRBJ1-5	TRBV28	CASSLIRFHQPQHF	TGTGCCAGCAGTTTAATCCGGTTTCATCAGCCCCAGCATTTT
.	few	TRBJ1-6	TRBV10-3	CATSAGISYNSPLHF	TGTGCCACCTCCGCAGGGATCTCCTATAATTCACCCCTCCACTTT
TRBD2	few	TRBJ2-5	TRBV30	CACRGEETQYF	TGTGCCTGCCGGGGGGAAGAGACCCAGTACTTC
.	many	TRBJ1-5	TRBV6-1	CASRPAYSNQPQHF	TGTGCCAGCAGACCCGCTTATAGCAATCAGCCCCAGCATTTT
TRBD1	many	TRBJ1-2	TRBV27	CASSLSGTDYGYTF	TGTGCCAGCAGTTTATCCGGGACAGATTATGGCTACACCTTC
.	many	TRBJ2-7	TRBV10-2	CASSESGVRPEQYF	TGCGCCAGCAGTGAGTCAGGTGTAAGGCCCGAGCAGTACTTC
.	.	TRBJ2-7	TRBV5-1	CASSPGQLGYEQYF	TGCGCCAGCAGCCCCGGACAGTTAGGATACGAGCAGTACTTC
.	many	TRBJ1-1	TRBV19	CASSIPKTVNTEAFF	TGTGCCAGTAGTATCCCGAAGACTGTTAACACTGAAGCTTTCTTT
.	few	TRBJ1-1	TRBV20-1	CSASLTGLTNTEAFF	TGCAGTGCTAGTCTTACAGGGTTGACGAACACTGAAGCTTTCTTT
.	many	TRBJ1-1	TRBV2	CASRKSQPVNTEAFF	TGTGCCAGCAGGAAGAGTCAGCCTGTGAACACTGAAGCTTTCTTT
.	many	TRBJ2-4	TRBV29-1	CSVGEQSNIQYF	TGCAGCGTTGGCGAACAGTCAAACATTCAGTACTTC
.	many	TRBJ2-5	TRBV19	CASSIVAGQETQYF	TGTGCCAGTAGTATTGTGGCAGGCCAAGAGACCCAGTACTTC
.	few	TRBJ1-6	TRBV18	CASSPGAHYNSPLHF	TGTGCCAGCTCACCAGGGGCCCACTATAATTCACCCCTCCACTTT
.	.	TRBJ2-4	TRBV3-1	CASSQDNGAVLAKNIQYF	TGTGCCAGCAGCCAAGATAATGGGGCAGTACTAGCCAAAAACATTCAGTACTTC
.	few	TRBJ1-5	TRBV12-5	CASGSPVGRNQPQHF	TGTGCTAGTGGTTCCCCGGTAGGCCGCAATCAGCCCCAGCATTTT
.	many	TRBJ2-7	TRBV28	CASSLWQTNEQYF	TGTGCCAGCAGTTTATGGCAGACCAACGAGCAGTACTTC
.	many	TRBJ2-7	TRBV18	CASSGAGTYEQYF	TGTGCCAGCTCAGGAGCAGGAACCTACGAGCAGTACTTC
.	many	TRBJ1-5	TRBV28	CASSLPIGNQPQHF	TGTGCCAGCAGTTTACCCATAGGCAATCAGCCCCAGCATTTT
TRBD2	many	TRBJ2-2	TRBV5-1	CASREGLGPSGELFF	TGCGCCAGCCGGGAGGGACTCGGTCCGTCCGGGGAGCTGTTTTTT
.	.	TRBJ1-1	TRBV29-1	CSVRHGGGVTEAFF	TGCAGCGTCCGACATGGGGGGGGCGTGACTGAAGCTTTCTTT
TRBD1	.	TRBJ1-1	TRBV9	CASSVAGQGGTEAFF	TGTGCCAGCAGCGTAGCCGGACAGGGCGGCACTGAAGCTTTCTTT
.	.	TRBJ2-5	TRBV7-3	CASSLNQWGTQYF	TGTGCCAGCAGCTTAAACCAGTGGGGGACCCAGTACTTC
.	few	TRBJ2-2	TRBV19	CASSHQATGELFF	TGTGCCAGTAGTCACCAAGCCACCGGGGAGCTGTTTTTT
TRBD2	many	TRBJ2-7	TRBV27	CASSPASRGATYEQYF	TGTGCCAGCAGTCCCGCCTCGCGGGGGGCCACCTACGAGCAGTACTTC
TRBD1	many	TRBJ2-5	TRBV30	CAWGTGQETQYF	TGTGCCTGGGGGACAGGCCAAGAGACCCAGTACTTC
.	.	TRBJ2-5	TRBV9	CASSGDQGGLETQYF	TGTGCCAGCAGCGGCGACCAGGGGGGGCTTGAGACCCAGTACTTC
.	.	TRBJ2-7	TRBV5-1	CASKALEQYF	TGCGCCAGCAAGGCGCTCGAGCAGTACTTC
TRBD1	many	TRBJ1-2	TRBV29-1	CSVEYWGRGLNYGYTF	TGCAGCGTTGAATATTGGGGCAGGGGGCTTAACTATGGCTACACCTTC
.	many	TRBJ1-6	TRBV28	CASRGRAGSPLHF	TGTGCCAGCAGGGGCAGGGCAGGTTCACCCCTCCACTTT
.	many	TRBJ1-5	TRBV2	CASSQGRANQPQHF	TGTGCCAGCAGTCAAGGGAGGGCAAATCAGCCCCAGCATTTT
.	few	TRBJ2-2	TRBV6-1	CASSEARTGELFF	TGTGCCAGCAGTGAAGCAAGAACCGGGGAGCTGTTTTTT
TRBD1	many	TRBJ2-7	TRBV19	CASSLQGLDEQYF	TGTGCCAGTAGTCTACAGGGGTTAGACGAGCAGTACTTC
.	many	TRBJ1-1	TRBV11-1	CASSLRPGVGTEAFF	TGTGCCAGCAGCTTAAGGCCGGGGGTAGGCACTGAAGCTTTCTTT
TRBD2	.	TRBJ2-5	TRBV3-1	CASSNTSGGARETQYF	TGTGCCAGCAGCAATACTAGCGGGGGGGCCCGGGAGACCCAGTACTTC
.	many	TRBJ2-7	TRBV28	CATNGLNEQYF	TGTGCCACCAACGGGTTGAACGAGCAGTACTTC
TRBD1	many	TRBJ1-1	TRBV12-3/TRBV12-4	CASSDYRGLNTEAFF	TGTGCCAGCAGTGACTACAGGGGGCTGAACACTGAAGCTTTCTTT
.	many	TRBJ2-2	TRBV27	CASSPPSHGTGELFF	TGTGCCAGCAGTCCCCCCTCACATGGTACCGGGGAGCTGTTTTTT